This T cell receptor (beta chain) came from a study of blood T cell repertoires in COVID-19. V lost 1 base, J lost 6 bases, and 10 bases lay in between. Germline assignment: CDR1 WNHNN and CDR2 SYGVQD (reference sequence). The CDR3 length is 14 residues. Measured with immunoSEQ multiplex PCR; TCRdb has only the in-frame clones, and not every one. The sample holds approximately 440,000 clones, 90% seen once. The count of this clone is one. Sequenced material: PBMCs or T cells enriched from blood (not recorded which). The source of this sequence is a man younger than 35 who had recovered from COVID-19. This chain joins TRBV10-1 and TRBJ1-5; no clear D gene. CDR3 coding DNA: TGCGCCAGCAGTGAGTTCGGGAGCCCTCAGCCCCAGCATTTT. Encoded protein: CASSEFGSPQPQHF.